This TCR beta chain comes out of a study of blood T cells in healthy people across ages. The second PCR ran about 6 to 12 cycles with a sample-barcoded 5' primer and J-beta primers. Using its own MiXCR run on the 5' RACE reads, TCRdb lists one record per CDR3 protein. The table has 1.6 million or so distinct CDR3 sequences, roughly 32% seen once; the top ten hold 10% to 12%. V trimming: 4 bases; J trimming: 2 bases; junction bases outside the gene matches: 11. The CDR3 is 19 residues long. CDR1 and CDR2 from the germline V gene are PRHDT and FYEKMQ (reference sequence). The chain recombines TRBV13 with TRBJ1-4; the match to TRBD1 covers 12 bases. Sequencing used blood. The origin of this receptor is a woman in her 30s in good health. The chain's CDR3 is CASSSYRRDRGQTNEKLFF. CDR3 bases: TGTGCCAGCAGCTCATACCGCCGGGACAGGGGGCAGACTAATGAAAAACTGTTTTTT.